The rows below give T cell receptor beta chains drawn from one sample of a study of T cells in Graves' hyperthyroidism and ophthalmopathy. TCRdb analysed the multiplex PCR reads with MiXCR anew, one entry per CDR3 protein. This table has 300,000 to 450,000 distinct CDR3 sequences, around 25% appearing once. Sample: blood. These receptors originate from a man aged 45-65 years with Graves' hyperthyroidism. Each CDR3 is given with its conserved first and last residue. A D gene is named only where the DNA matches it firmly. Expanded clones get a size class; other rows say once, few or many, or leave the size out.

CDR3 protein | CDR3 DNA | D gene | clone size | J gene | V gene
CASSRPYGPSGSRYNEQFF | TGTGCCAGCAGCCGACCCTACGGCCCCAGCGGGAGTAGGTACAATGAGCAGTTCTTC | TRBD2 | . | TRBJ2-1 | TRBV9
CAWSYPGMNTEAFF | TGTGCCTGGAGTTACCCGGGAATGAACACTGAAGCTTTCTTT | . | many | TRBJ1-1 | TRBV30
CASSPIQGIGTDTQYF | TGTGCCAGCAGCCCGATCCAGGGGATCGGCACAGATACGCAGTATTTT | . | few | TRBJ2-3 | TRBV11-2
CAWSSGGNSYEQYF | TGTGCCTGGAGTTCTGGTGGTAACTCCTACGAGCAGTACTTC | . | . | TRBJ2-7 | TRBV30
CASSFGSYNEQFF | TGTGCCAGCAGCTTTGGTTCCTACAATGAGCAGTTCTTC | . | few | TRBJ2-1 | TRBV11-3
CASSAGTSAHEQYF | TGTGCCAGCAGCGCAGGGACTAGCGCCCACGAGCAGTACTTC | TRBD2 | many | TRBJ2-7 | TRBV2
CASSQAWSEHEQFF | TGCGCCAGCAGCCAAGCGTGGAGTGAACATGAGCAGTTCTTC | . | few | TRBJ2-1 | TRBV4-1
CASSLISSGGYEQYF | TGTGCCAGCAGCTTAATTTCTAGCGGAGGATACGAGCAGTACTTC | TRBD2 | few | TRBJ2-7 | TRBV7-2
CASMARGLAGGRETQYF | TGTGCCAGCATGGCCCGCGGGCTAGCGGGAGGGAGGGAGACCCAGTACTTC | TRBD2 | many | TRBJ2-5 | TRBV6-1
CASRPGQGLYEQYF | TGTGCCAGCAGGCCGGGACAGGGCCTCTACGAGCAGTACTTC | TRBD1 | few | TRBJ2-7 | TRBV6-1
CASSRLGQGTDTQYF | TGCGCCAGCAGCCGCTTGGGGCAGGGAACAGATACGCAGTATTTT | . | few | TRBJ2-3 | TRBV5-1
CASSLVGTTNSPLHF | TGTGCCAGCAGCTTAGTGGGCACGACAAATTCACCCCTCCACTTT | . | . | TRBJ1-6 | TRBV7-2
CASNPTGALISYEQYF | TGTGCCAGCAACCCGACAGGGGCCCTTATTTCCTACGAGCAGTACTTC | TRBD1 | many | TRBJ2-7 | TRBV28
CASSHRLAGAQHF | TGTGCCAGCAGTCACCGACTAGCGGGTGCCCAGCACTTC | TRBD2 | . | TRBJ2-5 | TRBV6-4
CASSSGTSEADTQYF | TGTGCCAGCAGTTCCGGGACTAGCGAGGCAGATACGCAGTATTTT | TRBD2 | many | TRBJ2-3 | TRBV7-8
CASSLEEGATQYF | TGTGCCAGCAGCTTAGAGGAGGGAGCCACGCAGTACTTC | . | many | TRBJ2-7 | TRBV11-2
CASSSRGEQFF | TGTGCCAGCAGTTCTCGGGGTGAGCAGTTCTTC | . | few | TRBJ2-1 | TRBV6-1
CSARDGGGFSSYEQYF | TGCAGTGCTAGAGATGGGGGCGGGTTTAGCTCCTACGAGCAGTACTTC | . | many | TRBJ2-7 | TRBV20-1
CASSLSWSPRDEQYF | TGTGCCAGCAGTTTATCGTGGTCTCCCCGGGACGAGCAGTACTTC | . | few | TRBJ2-7 | TRBV27
CSANYNTNTEAFF | TGCAGTGCTAATTACAACACGAACACTGAAGCTTTCTTT | . | . | TRBJ1-1 | TRBV20-1
CASSENRGWRTEALF | TGTGCCAGCAGTGAAAATCGGGGCTGGAGGACTGAAGCTCTCTTT | . | few | TRBJ1-1 | TRBV2
CASRTRQAVNTEAFF | TGTGCCAGCAGAACTAGACAGGCCGTGAACACTGAAGCTTTCTTT | . | . | TRBJ1-1 | TRBV2
CASSVSWGQVNQPQHF | TGTGCCAGCAGTGTCAGTTGGGGACAGGTCAATCAGCCCCAGCATTTT | TRBD1 | few | TRBJ1-5 | TRBV6-1
CASSFSVGRLGTQYF | TGTGCCAGCAGCTTCTCTGTCGGGAGGTTAGGGACCCAGTACTTC | TRBD2 | few | TRBJ2-5 | TRBV7-9
CSATLAGGYTQYF | TGCAGTGCAACACTAGCGGGAGGGTATACGCAGTATTTT | TRBD2 | . | TRBJ2-3 | TRBV20-1
CASRTNIDQPQHF | TGTGCCAGCAGAACTAATATCGATCAGCCCCAGCATTTT | . | few | TRBJ1-5 | TRBV28
CASSGTGTVPYEQYF | TGTGCCAGCAGCGGTACCGGGACAGTTCCCTACGAGCAGTACTTC | TRBD1 | . | TRBJ2-7 | TRBV7-8
CASGGTGELFF | TGTGCCAGTGGAGGTACCGGGGAGCTGTTTTTT | . | . | TRBJ2-2 | TRBV6-1
CASSRRGTDTQYF | TGTGCCAGCAGCCGTAGGGGGACAGATACGCAGTATTTT | . | . | TRBJ2-3 | TRBV7-3
CASGLPKIGTGVHEQYF | TGTGCTAGTGGTTTGCCCAAGATCGGGACAGGGGTCCACGAGCAGTACTTC | TRBD1 | few | TRBJ2-7 | TRBV12-5
CASSFHDRGTGYTF | TGTGCCAGCAGCTTCCACGACAGGGGAACTGGCTACACCTTC | TRBD1 | . | TRBJ1-2 | TRBV13
CASSPPPGTANQPQHF | TGTGCCAGCAGTCCCCCGCCCGGGACAGCAAATCAGCCCCAGCATTTT | TRBD1 | . | TRBJ1-5 | TRBV12-3/TRBV12-4
CAIISGTSARGETQYF | TGTGCCATCATCTCCGGGACTAGCGCCAGAGGGGAGACCCAGTACTTC | TRBD2 | . | TRBJ2-5 | TRBV10-3
CAISEPGQGKSGELFF | TGTGCCATCAGTGAGCCGGGACAGGGGAAATCCGGGGAGCTGTTTTTT | TRBD1 | . | TRBJ2-2 | TRBV10-3
CASSPLGRAHSGNTIYF | TGTGCCAGCAGCCCGTTGGGACGGGCGCATTCTGGAAACACCATATATTTT | . | . | TRBJ1-3 | TRBV11-2
CASSPGTSTRYEQYF | TGTGCCAGCAGTCCCGGGACTAGCACGCGCTACGAGCAGTACTTC | TRBD2 | many | TRBJ2-7 | TRBV27
CASSHIVDTQYF | TGTGCCAGCAGCCATATCGTAGATACGCAGTATTTT | . | many | TRBJ2-3 | TRBV3-1
CASSLGPRGWETQYF | TGTGCCAGCAGCCTAGGGCCCCGAGGGTGGGAGACCCAGTACTTC | . | . | TRBJ2-5 | TRBV5-6
CASSQEGGGRNTEAFF | TGTGCCAGCAGCCAAGAAGGCGGGGGGCGGAACACTGAAGCTTTCTTT | . | many | TRBJ1-1 | TRBV3-1
CASSMGGHNTGELFF | TGTGCCAGTAGTATGGGGGGGCACAACACCGGGGAGCTGTTTTTT | . | few | TRBJ2-2 | TRBV19
CASYRVNQPQHF | TGTGCCAGCTACAGGGTAAATCAGCCCCAGCATTTT | . | . | TRBJ1-5 | TRBV28
CASSPTGQPYEQYF | TGTGCCAGCTCACCAACGGGACAGCCCTACGAGCAGTACTTC | TRBD1 | once | TRBJ2-7 | TRBV18
CASSQESGSGEAFF | TGTGCCAGCAGCCAAGAATCAGGGTCCGGTGAAGCTTTCTTT | . | . | TRBJ1-1 | TRBV3-1
CASSYSRGEAFF | TGTGCCAGCAGCTACTCTCGTGGTGAAGCTTTCTTT | . | many | TRBJ1-1 | TRBV3-1
CSARDSASASYEQYF | TGCAGTGCTAGAGACTCGGCTAGCGCGTCCTACGAGCAGTACTTC | . | . | TRBJ2-7 | TRBV20-1
CASSPSGANSPLHF | TGTGCCAGCTCACCGAGTGGGGCCAATTCACCCCTCCACTTT | . | . | TRBJ1-6 | TRBV18
CSASGTGLRNTIYF | TGCAGTGCCTCCGGGACAGGGCTTAGAAACACCATATATTTT | TRBD1 | once | TRBJ1-3 | TRBV20-1
CASSPGLAGPEGETQYF | TGTGCCAGCAGCCCGGGACTAGCGGGACCTGAAGGGGAGACCCAGTACTTC | TRBD2 | few | TRBJ2-5 | TRBV3-1
CASSPKDYEQYF | TGTGCCAGCTCACCAAAGGATTACGAGCAGTACTTC | . | many | TRBJ2-7 | TRBV18
CAISESTGYDTDTQYF | TGTGCCATCAGTGAGTCCACAGGGTACGACACAGATACGCAGTATTTT | . | many | TRBJ2-3 | TRBV10-3
CASRRTADNSPLHF | TGTGCCAGCAGACGGACAGCTGATAATTCACCCCTCCACTTT | . | many | TRBJ1-6 | TRBV12-3/TRBV12-4